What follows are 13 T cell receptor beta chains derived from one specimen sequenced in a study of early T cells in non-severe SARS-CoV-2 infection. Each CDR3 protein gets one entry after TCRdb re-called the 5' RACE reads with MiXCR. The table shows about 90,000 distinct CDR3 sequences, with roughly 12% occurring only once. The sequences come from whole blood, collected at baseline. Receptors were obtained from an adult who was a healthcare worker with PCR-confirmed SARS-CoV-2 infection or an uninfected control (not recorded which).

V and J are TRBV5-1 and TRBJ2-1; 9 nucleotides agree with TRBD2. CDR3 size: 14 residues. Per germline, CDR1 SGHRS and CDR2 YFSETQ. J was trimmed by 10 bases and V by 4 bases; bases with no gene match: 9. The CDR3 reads CASSPRLAGAEQFF. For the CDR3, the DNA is TGCGCCAGCAGCCCCCGCTTAGCGGGGGCAGAGCAGTTCTTC.

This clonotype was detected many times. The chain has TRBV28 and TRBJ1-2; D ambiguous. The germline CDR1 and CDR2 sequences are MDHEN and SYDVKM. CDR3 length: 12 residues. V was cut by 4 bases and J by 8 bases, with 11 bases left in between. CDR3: CASSWGSLGYTF. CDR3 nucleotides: TGTGCCAGCAGTTGGGGATCATTGGGCTACACCTTC.

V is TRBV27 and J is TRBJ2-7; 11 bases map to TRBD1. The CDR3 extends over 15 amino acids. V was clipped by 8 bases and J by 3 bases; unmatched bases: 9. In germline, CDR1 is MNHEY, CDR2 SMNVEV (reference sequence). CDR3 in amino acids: CASHGRTGGIYEQYF. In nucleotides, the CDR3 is TGTGCCAGCCACGGTAGGACAGGGGGCATCTACGAGCAGTACTTC.

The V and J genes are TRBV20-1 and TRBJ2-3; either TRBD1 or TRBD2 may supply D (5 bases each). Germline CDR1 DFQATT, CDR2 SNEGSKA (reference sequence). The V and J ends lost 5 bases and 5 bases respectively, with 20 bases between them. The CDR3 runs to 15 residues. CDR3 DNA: TGCAGTGCTGCCCCGGGACGGTCCCGAGGAGATACGCAGTATTTT. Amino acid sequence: CSAAPGRSRGDTQYF.

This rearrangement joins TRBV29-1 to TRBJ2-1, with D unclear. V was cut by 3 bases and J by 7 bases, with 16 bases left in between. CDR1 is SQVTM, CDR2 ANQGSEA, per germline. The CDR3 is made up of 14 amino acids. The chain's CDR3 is CSVDERGGRNEQFF. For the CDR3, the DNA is TGCAGCGTTGATGAGCGAGGTGGACGGAATGAGCAGTTCTTC.

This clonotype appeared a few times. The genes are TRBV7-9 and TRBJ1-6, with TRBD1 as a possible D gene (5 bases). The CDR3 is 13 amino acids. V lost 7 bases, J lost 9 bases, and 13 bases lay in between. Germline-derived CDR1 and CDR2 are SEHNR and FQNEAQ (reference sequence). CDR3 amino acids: CASNGAGPSPLHF. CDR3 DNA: TGTGCCAGCAACGGGGCCGGACCTTCACCCCTCCACTTT.

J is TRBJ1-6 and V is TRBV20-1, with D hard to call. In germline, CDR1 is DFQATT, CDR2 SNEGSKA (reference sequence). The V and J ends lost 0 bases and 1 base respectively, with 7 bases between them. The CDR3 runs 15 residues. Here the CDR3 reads CSAREKESYNSPLHF. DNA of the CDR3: TGCAGTGCTAGAGAAAAGGAGTCCTATAATTCACCCCTCCACTTT.

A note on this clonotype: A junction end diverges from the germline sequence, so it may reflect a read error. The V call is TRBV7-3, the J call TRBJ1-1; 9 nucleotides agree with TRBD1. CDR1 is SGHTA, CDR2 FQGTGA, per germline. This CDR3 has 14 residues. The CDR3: CASSLTGTGYEAFF. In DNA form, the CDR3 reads TGTGCCAGCAGTTTAACCGGGACAGGGTATGAAGCTTTCTTT.

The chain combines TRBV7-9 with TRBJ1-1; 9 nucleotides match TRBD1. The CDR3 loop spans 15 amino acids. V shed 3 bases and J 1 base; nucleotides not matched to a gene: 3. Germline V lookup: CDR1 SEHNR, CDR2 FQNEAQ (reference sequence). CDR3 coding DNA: TGTGCCAGCAGCTTCTGGACAGGGGAGAACACTGAAGCTTTCTTT. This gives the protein CASSFWTGENTEAFF.

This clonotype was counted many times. This CDR3 is CASSLAVWRETEAFF. CDR3 coding DNA: TGTGCCAGCAGCTTAGCGGTATGGAGGGAAACTGAAGCTTTCTTT. The chain combines TRBV7-2 with TRBJ1-1; no firm D call. Trimming shortened V by 0 bases and J by 5 bases, and 13 bases separated the two germline ends. Germline V gives CDR1 SGHTA, CDR2 FQGNSA. The CDR3 consists of 15 residues.

CDR3 residues: CASSWGRGSTEAFF. Here the CDR3 DNA reads TGTGCCAGCAGCTGGGGCAGAGGGAGCACTGAAGCTTTCTTT. J is TRBJ1-1 and V is TRBV7-2, with TRBD1 as a possible D gene (5 bases). Per germline, CDR1 SGHTA and CDR2 FQGNSA. V was pared by 4 bases and J by 4 bases, with 13 bases between. This CDR3 spans 14 amino acids.

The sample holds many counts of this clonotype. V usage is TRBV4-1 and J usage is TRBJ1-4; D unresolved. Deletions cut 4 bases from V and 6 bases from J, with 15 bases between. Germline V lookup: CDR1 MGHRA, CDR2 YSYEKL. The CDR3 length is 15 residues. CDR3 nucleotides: TGCGCCAGCAGCCTCCCCCCGCCAACAGATGAAAAACTGTTTTTT. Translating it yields CASSLPPPTDEKLFF.

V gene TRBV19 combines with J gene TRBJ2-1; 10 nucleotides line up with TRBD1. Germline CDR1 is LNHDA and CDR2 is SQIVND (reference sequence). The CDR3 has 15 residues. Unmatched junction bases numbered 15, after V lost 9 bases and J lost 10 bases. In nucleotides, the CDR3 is TGTGCCAGCGAAGCCGGACAGGGGGTTAGGAAGGAGCAGTTCTTC. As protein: CASEAGQGVRKEQFF.